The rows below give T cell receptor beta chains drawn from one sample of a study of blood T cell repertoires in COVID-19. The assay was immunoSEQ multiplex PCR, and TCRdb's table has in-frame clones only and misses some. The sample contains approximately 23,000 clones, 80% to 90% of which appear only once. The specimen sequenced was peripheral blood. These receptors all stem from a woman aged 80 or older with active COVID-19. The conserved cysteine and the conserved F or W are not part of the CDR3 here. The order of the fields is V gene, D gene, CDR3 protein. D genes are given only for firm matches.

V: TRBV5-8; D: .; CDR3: ASSPPGTNTGELF
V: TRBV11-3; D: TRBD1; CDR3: ASSQGGAYEQY
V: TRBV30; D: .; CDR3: AWSEIASWRTDTQY
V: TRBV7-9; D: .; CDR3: ASSLAFRGSSTDTQY
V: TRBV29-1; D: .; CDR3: SVEGGATGPPYEQY
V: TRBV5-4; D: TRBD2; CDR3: ASSLGGGRTQY
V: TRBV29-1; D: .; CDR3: SVAAGSYGYT
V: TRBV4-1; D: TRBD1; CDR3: ASSLLGQGNSPLH
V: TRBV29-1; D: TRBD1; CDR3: SVDGTASREAF
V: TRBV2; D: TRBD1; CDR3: ATPGQLNNEQF
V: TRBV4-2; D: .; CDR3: ASSQDGRDETQY
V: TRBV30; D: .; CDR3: AWSVNTRLPQH
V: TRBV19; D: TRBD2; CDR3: ASSISPLAGGLVYNEQF
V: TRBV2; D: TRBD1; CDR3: ASSQDRGVGGYT
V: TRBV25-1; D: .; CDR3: ATRGGGEAWGKAETQY
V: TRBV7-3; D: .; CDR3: ASSPAVGRADGYT
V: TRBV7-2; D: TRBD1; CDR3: ASSPGQGAWAQY
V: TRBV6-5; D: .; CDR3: ASSSINYGYT
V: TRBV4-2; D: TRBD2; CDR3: ASSQDLAGGAGIETQY
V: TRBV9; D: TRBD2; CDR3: ASSSGTSGYDETQY
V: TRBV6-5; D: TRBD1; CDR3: ASTSGTVNRYGYT
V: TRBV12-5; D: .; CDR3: ASRVSNTGELF
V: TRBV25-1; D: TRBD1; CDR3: ASRTGGISGNTIY
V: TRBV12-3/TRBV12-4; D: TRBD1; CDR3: ASSWDSYEQY
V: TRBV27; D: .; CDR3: ASSLRAADQPQH
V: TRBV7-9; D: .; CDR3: ASSLESGFGSPLH
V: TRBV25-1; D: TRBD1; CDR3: ASSAYRGSTYEQY
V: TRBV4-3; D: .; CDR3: ASSPNRWTDYNEQF
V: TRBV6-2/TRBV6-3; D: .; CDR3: ASSYPRRGLAGGYT
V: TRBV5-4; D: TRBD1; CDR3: ASSLRDRGLHGYT
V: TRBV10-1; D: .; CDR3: ASSESTDSSYNEQF
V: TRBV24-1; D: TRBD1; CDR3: APPGQGFMGPLH
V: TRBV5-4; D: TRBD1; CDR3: ASSPRGQPNTEAF
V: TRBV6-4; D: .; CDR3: ASSDSGEPDTQY
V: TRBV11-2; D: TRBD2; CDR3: ASSFSGGYEQY
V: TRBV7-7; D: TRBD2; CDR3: ASSPEGTRDTETQY
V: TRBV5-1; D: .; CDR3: ASSLGTDYEQY
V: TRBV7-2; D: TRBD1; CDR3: ASSSGQLGETQY
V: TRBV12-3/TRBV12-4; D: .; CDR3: ASGRQSNQPQH
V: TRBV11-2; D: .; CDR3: ASSPGAGPYGYT
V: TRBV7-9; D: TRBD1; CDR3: ASSLAGAGGSEKLF
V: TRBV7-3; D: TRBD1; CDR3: ASSLRTGASTDTQY
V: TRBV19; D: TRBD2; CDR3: ASSTPWSGGSYEQY
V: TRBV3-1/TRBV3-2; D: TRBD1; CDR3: ASSPRDRGPNTEAF
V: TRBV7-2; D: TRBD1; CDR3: ASSVRQGTSSEQY
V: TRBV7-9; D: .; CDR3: ASSLSVRLTEAF
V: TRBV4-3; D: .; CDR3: ASSQDVSRRGETQY
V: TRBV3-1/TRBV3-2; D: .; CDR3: ASSHKRDQETQY
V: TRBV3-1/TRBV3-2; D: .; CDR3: ASSHSGDSNQPQH
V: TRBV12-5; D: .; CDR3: ASGVGGEYQPQH
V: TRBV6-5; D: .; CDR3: ASSYSTQGKDEQY
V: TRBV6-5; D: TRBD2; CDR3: ASSYWTSHTGELF
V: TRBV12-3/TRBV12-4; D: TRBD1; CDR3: ASRQGGRAF
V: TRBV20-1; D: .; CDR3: SASDSYDFYNEQF
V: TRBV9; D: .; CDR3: ASSAEQGPQH
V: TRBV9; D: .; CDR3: ASSALASGANVLT
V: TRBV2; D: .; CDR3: ASSGSDVAGIAQY
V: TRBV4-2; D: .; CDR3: ASSQDGSNTDTQY
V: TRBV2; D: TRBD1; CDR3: ASKKDRVNTGELF